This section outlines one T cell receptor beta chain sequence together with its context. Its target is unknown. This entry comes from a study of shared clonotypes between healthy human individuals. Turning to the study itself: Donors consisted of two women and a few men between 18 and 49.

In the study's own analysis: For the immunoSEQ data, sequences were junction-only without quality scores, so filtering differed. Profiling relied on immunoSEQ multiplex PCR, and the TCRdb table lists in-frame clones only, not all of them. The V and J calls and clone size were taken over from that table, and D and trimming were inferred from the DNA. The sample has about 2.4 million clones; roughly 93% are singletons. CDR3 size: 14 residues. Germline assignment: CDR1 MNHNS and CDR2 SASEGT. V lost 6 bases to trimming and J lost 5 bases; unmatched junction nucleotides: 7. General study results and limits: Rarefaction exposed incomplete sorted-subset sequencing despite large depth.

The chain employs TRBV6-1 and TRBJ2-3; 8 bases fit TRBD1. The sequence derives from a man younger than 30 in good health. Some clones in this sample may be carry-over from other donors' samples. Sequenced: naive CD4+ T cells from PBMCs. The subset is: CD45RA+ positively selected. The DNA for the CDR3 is TGTGCCAGCAGGTCGACAGGGGTCGGAGATACGCAGTATTTT. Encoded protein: CASRSTGVGDTQYF.